Each of the 21 T cell receptor beta chains below was sequenced from the same sample in a study of T cells in Graves' hyperthyroidism and ophthalmopathy. RNA transcripts provided the source from which TCR beta CDR3 regions were amplified. RT-PCR in the first round (using the HTBI primer set) targeted the TCR CDR3. MiXCR, run by TCRdb on the multiplex PCR reads, gives a single entry per CDR3 protein. The table has some 500,000 distinct CDR3 sequences, 16% seen once. The sequenced sample was blood. The receptors were sampled from a young woman with Graves' ophthalmopathy.

At least ten counts were recorded for this clonotype. V is TRBV28 and J is TRBJ2-5; possibly TRBD1 for D (5 bases). The CDR3 totals 14 residues. CDR1 and CDR2 (germline): MDHEN, SYDVKM. The V gene lost 6 bases and the J gene lost 2 bases, with 13 bases spanning the gap. The CDR3 spells CASSRDSLQETQYF. Here the CDR3 DNA reads TGTGCCAGCAGCCGAGACAGTCTACAAGAGACCCAGTACTTC.

A note on this clonotype: This sequence may be a read error, since a much larger clone differs from it by one base. This chain uses TRBV5-1 with TRBJ2-1; D is unresolved. The tail of the sequence fits TRBJ2-7 better, so the J call may be wrong. This CDR3 spans 14 amino acids. Germline loops: CDR1 SGHRS, CDR2 YFSETQ. The CDR3 is CASSSVLPGNEQYF. The CDR3 DNA follows: TGCGCCAGCAGCTCGGTACTTCCTGGCAATGAGCAGTACTTC.

Many counts were recorded for this clonotype. The V and J genes are TRBV4-1 and TRBJ2-1, with 11 bases matching TRBD2. J gave up 2 bases and V 1 base, and 13 bases lay outside the gene matches. The CDR3 is made up of 20 amino acids. Germline CDR1 reads MGHRA; CDR2 reads YSYEKL. The CDR3 sequence is CASSQGGYSGRARAYNEQFF. The CDR3 nucleotides read TGCGCCAGCAGCCAAGGGGGCTATAGCGGGAGGGCCAGGGCCTACAATGAGCAGTTCTTC.

This clonotype was observed many times. DNA for the CDR3: TGCAGTGCTAGAGGGGACTTAGCTTCAGATACGCAGTATTTT. Its protein is CSARGDLASDTQYF. The chain has TRBV20-1 and TRBJ2-3; perhaps TRBD2 as D (6 bases). The CDR3 length is 14 residues. In germline, CDR1 is DFQATT, CDR2 SNEGSKA (reference sequence). The V end was cut by 1 base, the J end by 4 bases, with 12 bases between.

This clonotype was picked up many times. The genes are TRBV2 and TRBJ1-2; D is perhaps TRBD1 (5 bases). V shed 0 bases and J shed 3 bases, with 20 bases lying between them. Germline V CDR1 and CDR2: SNHLY, FYNNEI. The CDR3 is 18 amino acids. Here the CDR3 reads CASSEAGSARGGDYGYTF. The DNA for the CDR3 is TGTGCCAGCAGTGAAGCGGGATCCGCACGGGGCGGGGACTATGGCTACACCTTC.

Ten or more counts support this clonotype. The chain recombines TRBV18 with TRBJ1-4; TRBD1 might be the D (5 bases). The CDR3 runs to 13 residues. Trimming took 5 bases from V and 6 from J, leaving 10 bases between them. Germline lookup yields CDR1 KGHSH and CDR2 LQKENI. CDR3 amino acids: CASSYLRDEKLFF. CDR3 in DNA: TGTGCCAGCTCATACCTCAGGGATGAAAAACTGTTTTTT.

This clonotype showed up just a few times. The V call is TRBV19, the J call TRBJ2-2; D gene unclear. CDR1 LNHDA and CDR2 SQIVND come from the germline V gene (reference sequence). The CDR3 loop spans 13 amino acids. Trimming pared 3 bases from V and 0 bases from J, leaving 2 bases between. The CDR3: CASSITNTGELFF. In DNA form, the CDR3 reads TGTGCCAGTAGTATTACGAACACCGGGGAGCTGTTTTTT.

Worth noting for this clonotype: A junction end diverges from the germline sequence, so it may reflect a read error. J is TRBJ1-1 and V is TRBV12-3 or TRBV12-4; tentative D call: TRBD1 (6 bases). This CDR3 has 13 residues. CDR3 protein: CSSRGKGGGEAFF. The DNA of the CDR3 is TGTTCCAGCCGGGGGAAAGGGGGAGGTGAAGCTTTCTTT.

This clonotype came up many times. The genes are TRBV7-2 and TRBJ2-5; D is possibly TRBD2 (6 bases). Trimming cost V 1 base and J 3 bases, with 15 bases left between them. From germline, CDR1 is SGHTA and CDR2 FQGNSA. CDR3 length equals 16 residues. CDR3 region: CASSLGAGITKETQYF. In DNA, the CDR3 is TGTGCCAGCAGCTTAGGTGCGGGAATAACCAAAGAGACCCAGTACTTC.

This clonotype was found many times. The chain joins TRBV20-1 to TRBJ2-5; D may be TRBD1 (5 bases). V shed 1 base and J shed 5 bases, with 11 bases lying between them. The CDR3 extends over 13 amino acids. CDR1 DFQATT and CDR2 SNEGSKA come from the germline V gene (reference sequence). The CDR3 is CSARGPQGETQYF. Here the CDR3 DNA reads TGCAGTGCTAGAGGTCCGCAGGGCGAGACCCAGTACTTC.

This clonotype has at least ten counts. The CDR3 DNA sequence: TGCAGTGCTAGCGATAGGGGTGGCACAGATACGCAGTATTTT. It yields the protein CSASDRGGTDTQYF. V is TRBV20-1 and J is TRBJ2-3; D perhaps matches TRBD1 (5 bases). Germline V gives CDR1 DFQATT, CDR2 SNEGSKA (reference sequence). The ends were cut back, 3 bases at V and 1 base at J, with 11 bases in the middle. The CDR3 contains 14 residues.

This clonotype was seen a few times. The V call is TRBV30, the J call TRBJ1-1, with unresolved D. Germline CDR1 reads GTSNPN; CDR2 reads SVGIG (reference sequence). The CDR3 spans 14 residues. V dropped 1 base and J dropped 4 bases, with 13 bases sitting between them. The CDR3 sequence: CAWSGGVRVTEAFF. In nucleotides, the CDR3 is TGTGCCTGGAGTGGAGGTGTTAGGGTCACTGAAGCTTTCTTT.

On this clonotype: It may be a read error: a sequence one base away is much more abundant. The chain links TRBV2 to TRBJ2-7, with D perhaps given as TRBD1 or TRBD2 (6 bases each). V lost 7 bases and J 4 bases, leaving 14 bases between the germline ends. Germline V gene data show CDR1 as SNHLY and CDR2 as FYNNEI. This CDR3 contains 13 residues. CDR3 bases: TGTGCCAGCAAGCGGGCAGGGGTTTACGAGCAGTACTTC. It is translated as CASKRAGVYEQYF.

This clonotype has only a few counts. A clone one base away is much larger, so this may be a read error. This chain connects TRBV12-3 or TRBV12-4 to TRBJ1-5; D gene ambiguous. This CDR3 is 13 amino acids long. V lost 7 bases and J 6 bases, leaving 13 bases between the germline ends. Here the CDR3 reads CASNSYRSQPQHF. The CDR3 bases are TGTGCCAGCAATTCTTATCGGAGTCAGCCCCAGCATTTT.

The V call is TRBV20-1, the J call TRBJ2-6, with D perhaps TRBD2 (5 bases). The CDR3 length is 15 residues. V was pared by 1 base and J by 4 bases, with 11 bases between. Germline V gene lookup returns CDR1 DFQATT and CDR2 SNEGSKA (reference sequence). CDR3 region: CSARVLVAGANVLTF. In DNA, the CDR3 is TGCAGTGCTAGAGTTCTGGTAGCGGGGGCCAACGTCCTGACTTTC.

CDR3 sequence (DNA): TGTGCCAGCAGCCGAGGGGCGGGAGGGCCGGGAAACGAGCAGTACTTC. Its protein is CASSRGAGGPGNEQYF. The V and J genes are TRBV9 and TRBJ2-7; 9 bases are shared with TRBD2. The CDR3 is made up of 16 amino acids. Looked up from germline, CDR1 is SGDLS and CDR2 is YYNGEE. The V segment lost 4 bases and the J segment 5 bases; nucleotides outside the gene matches: 13.

Many counts were recorded for this clonotype. The V gene is TRBV12-3 or TRBV12-4, the J gene TRBJ2-1; D may be TRBD2 (5 bases). The ends were cut back, 4 bases at V and 8 bases at J, with 18 bases in the middle. The CDR3 is 15 amino acids. The CDR3 sequence: CASSSEGGPFHEQFF. CDR3 nucleotides: TGTGCCAGCAGTTCCGAGGGCGGCCCTTTCCATGAGCAGTTCTTC.

The sample holds many counts of this clonotype. The rearrangement links TRBV7-9 to TRBJ2-5, with D hard to call. CDR3 size: 13 residues. Germline V gives CDR1 SEHNR, CDR2 FQNEAQ (reference sequence). V was shortened by 1 base and J by 4 bases, with 7 bases between the two germline ends. The CDR3 nucleotides are TGTGCCAGCAGCTTAGGGTTTCGAGAGACCCAGTACTTC. Its translation is CASSLGFRETQYF.

This sequence joins TRBV5-1 and TRBJ2-1, with TRBD2 matching over 12 bases. V trimming: 5 bases; J trimming: 2 bases; junction bases outside the gene matches: 8. Germline values: CDR1 SGHRS, CDR2 YFSETQ. There are 17 residues in the CDR3. CDR3: CASSTSGGLSPYNEQFF. CDR3 coding DNA: TGCGCCAGCAGTACTAGCGGGGGGCTCAGCCCCTACAATGAGCAGTTCTTC. The variable domain in full, with the rest retrieved from reference TRBV5-1 and TRBJ2-1, is KAGVTQTPRYLIKTRGQQVTLSCSPISGHRSVSWYQQTPGQGLQFLFEYFSETQRNKGNFPGRFSGRQFSNSRSEMNVSTLELGDSALYLCASSTSGGLSPYNEQFFGPGTRLTVL.

The rearrangement links TRBV20-1 to TRBJ2-3; 7 positions agree with TRBD2. V trimming: 0 bases; J trimming: 0 bases; junction bases outside the gene matches: 21. CDR3 size: 21 residues. Per germline, CDR1 DFQATT and CDR2 SNEGSKA (reference sequence). The CDR3 here is CSARDPGGGVNTVGSTDTQYF. The CDR3 DNA reads TGCAGTGCTAGAGATCCTGGTGGGGGGGTTAACACAGTTGGCAGCACAGATACGCAGTATTTT.

This clonotype was seen more than once but under ten times. The J gene is TRBJ2-4, the V gene TRBV12-3 or TRBV12-4; D is uncertain. This CDR3 spans 14 amino acids. The V gene lost 3 bases and the J gene lost 7 bases, with 13 bases spanning the gap. CDR3: CASSFVTSLNIQYF. As DNA, the CDR3 is TGTGCCAGCAGTTTCGTTACTTCTTTGAACATTCAGTACTTC.